This passage covers 20 T cell receptor beta chains from one sample sequenced in a study of shared clonotypes between healthy human individuals. TCRdb's table, derived via immunoSEQ multiplex PCR, lists solely in-frame clones and lacks some. The sample carries 2 million to 3 million clones, 93% recorded once. Sequencing was performed on naive CD4+ T cells from PBMCs. The subset: CD45RA+ positively selected. The receptors shown here come from a man younger than 35 in good health. Some clones in this sample may be carry-over from other donors' samples.

The chain recombines TRBV29-1 with TRBJ2-5; TRBD1 matches at 11 bases. The J call is uncertain, as TRBJ2-7 better fits the DNA end. From germline, CDR1 is SQVTM and CDR2 ANQGSEA. The length of the CDR3 is 13 residues. Here the CDR3 reads CSVLGQGDYEQYF. The CDR3 nucleotides read TGCAGCGTTCTGGGACAGGGGGACTACGAGCAGTACTTC.

The chain joins TRBV9 to TRBJ1-2; no clear D gene. The ends were cut back, 1 base at V and 5 bases at J, with 6 bases in the middle. In germline, CDR1 is SGDLS, CDR2 YYNGEE. The CDR3 is 12 amino acids. CDR3 loop: CASSVPGYGYTF. CDR3 sequence (DNA): TGTGCCAGCAGCGTACCCGGTTATGGCTACACCTTC.

Worth noting for this clone: The sample contains more than one DNA sequence encoding this CDR3. The chain recombines TRBV28 with TRBJ2-7, with D perhaps TRBD2 (6 bases). V was trimmed by 1 base and J by 1 base, leaving 11 bases between them. In germline, CDR1 is MDHEN, CDR2 SYDVKM. The CDR3 covers 15 residues. Here the CDR3 reads CASSLSGGLSYEQYF. CDR3 sequence (DNA): TGTGCCAGCAGTTTATCCGGGGGACTGTCCTACGAGCAGTACTTC.

The chain links TRBV29-1 to TRBJ2-1; TRBD2 matches 14 bases. V lost 7 bases, J lost 9 bases, and 11 bases stayed unmatched. Germline-derived CDR1 and CDR2 are SQVTM and ANQGSEA. The CDR3 runs to 15 residues. The CDR3 bases are TGCAGCGCCACCAAGGGACTAGCGGGAGATGGTGAGCAGTTCTTC. Protein product: CSATKGLAGDGEQFF.

In nucleotides, the CDR3 is TGTGCCAGCAGACTGGGGGACCTACTACTAGCGGGAGTGATTGAGCAGTTCTTC. Protein sequence: CASRLGDLLLAGVIEQFF. This sequence joins TRBV2 and TRBJ2-1; 11 nucleotides agree with TRBD2. In germline, CDR1 is SNHLY, CDR2 FYNNEI. The CDR3 consists of 18 residues. The trim removed 6 bases at V and 9 bases at J, leaving 19 bases unmatched.

The chain combines TRBV27 with TRBJ1-1; D is possibly TRBD1 (6 bases). The germline V and J ends were trimmed by 6 bases and 5 bases, with 19 bases remaining between them. Germline V gene data show CDR1 as MNHEY and CDR2 as SMNVEV (reference sequence). The length of the CDR3 is 15 residues. This CDR3 reads CASSPERGRGTEAFF. The CDR3 DNA follows: TGTGCCAGCAGCCCAGAGCGGGGTAGGGGGACTGAAGCTTTCTTT.

This clone was recorded once. The chain couples TRBV6-5 to TRBJ2-1; 7 bases align to TRBD1. The CDR3 runs 14 residues. The J segment lost 7 bases and the V segment lost 10 bases, leaving 13 bases of the junction unmatched. Germline lookup yields CDR1 MNHEY and CDR2 SVGAGI. Here the CDR3 reads CATLLERTGNEQFF. The CDR3 DNA is TGTGCCACCTTACTCGAAAGGACAGGTAATGAGCAGTTCTTC.

The J gene is TRBJ2-1, the V gene TRBV28; a possible D gene is TRBD1 (6 bases). Looked up from germline, CDR1 is MDHEN and CDR2 is SYDVKM. The CDR3 runs to 15 residues. The V gene lost 5 bases and the J gene lost 9 bases, with 20 bases spanning the gap. Here the CDR3 DNA reads TGTGCCAGCAGTCCAGTCCTACAGGGTCGGAGTGAGCAGTTCTTC. Protein: CASSPVLQGRSEQFF.

This chain uses TRBV2 with TRBJ2-1; perhaps TRBD2 as D (6 bases). CDR3 length: 13 amino acids. V lost 6 bases to trimming and J lost 9 bases, with 15 bases between them. Germline V gene data show CDR1 as SNHLY and CDR2 as FYNNEI. The CDR3 region is CASRETSAGEQFF. The CDR3 coding sequence is TGTGCCAGCAGGGAGACTAGTGCGGGTGAGCAGTTCTTC.

Turning to this clone: Other DNA sequences of this sample code for an identical CDR3. This chain uses TRBV28 with TRBJ1-4, with 9 bases that match TRBD1. V lost 5 bases and J lost 2; bases outside the gene matches: 3. The CDR3 runs to 15 residues. Germline V gene sequence: CDR1 MDHEN, CDR2 SYDVKM. The CDR3 spells CASSLQGATNEKLFF. The CDR3 DNA reads TGTGCCAGCAGTCTACAGGGGGCCACTAATGAAAAACTGTTTTTT. The full variable domain, completed using reference TRBV28 and TRBJ1-4, is DVKVTQSSRYLVKRTGEKVFLECVQDMDHENMFWYRQDPGLGLRLIYFSYDVKMKEKGDIPEGYSVSREKKERFSLILESASTNQTSMYLCASSLQGATNEKLFFGSGTQLSVL.

The chain has TRBV30 and TRBJ1-5; tentative D call: TRBD1 (6 bases). In germline, CDR1 is GTSNPN, CDR2 SVGIG (reference sequence). The CDR3 is 16 residues long. V was clipped by 3 bases and J by 2 bases, with 17 bases between them. CDR3 amino acids: CAWSLPSGEGNQPQHF. CDR3 coding DNA: TGTGCCTGGAGCTTACCATCAGGGGAGGGCAATCAGCCCCAGCATTTT. Full variable domain (outside the CDR3, taken from reference TRBV30 and TRBJ1-5): SQTIHQWPATLVQPVGSPLSLECTVEGTSNPNLYWYRQAAGRGLQLLFYSVGIGQISSEVPQNLSASRPQDRQFILSSKKLLLSDSGFYLCAWSLPSGEGNQPQHFGDGTRLSIL.

This chain joins TRBV7-3 and TRBJ1-1; D not resolved. The CDR3 consists of 15 residues. The V end lost 0 bases, the J end lost 2 bases, and 10 bases lay between the germline ends. Germline V gene sequence: CDR1 SGHTA, CDR2 FQGTGA. CDR3 protein: CASSLTFEGNTEAFF. The CDR3 DNA reads TGTGCCAGCAGCTTAACGTTCGAGGGAAACACTGAAGCTTTCTTT.

The chain links TRBV5-3 to TRBJ2-1; TRBD2 aligns across 11 bases. TRBV5-3 is identified as an open reading frame with a role that is uncertain. This CDR3 spans 18 amino acids. The V gene end was trimmed by 4 bases and the J gene end by 0 bases; junction bases not matched to a gene: 9. The CDR3 nucleotides are TGTGCCAGAAGCCTAGGACTAGCGGGTCCGAGCTCCTACAATGAGCAGTTCTTC. This translates into CARSLGLAGPSSYNEQFF.

This clone appeared once. The V call is TRBV6-1, the J call TRBJ1-5, with D tentatively TRBD1 (5 bases). The germline V gene has CDR1 MNHNS and CDR2 SASEGT. V gave up 8 bases and J gave up 5 bases, with 13 bases separating them. CDR3 length: 13 amino acids. The CDR3 region is CASAGRVDQPQHF. In DNA form, the CDR3 reads TGTGCCAGCGCGGGCAGGGTCGATCAGCCCCAGCATTTT.

The CDR3 loop is CASSRYAVNSGANVLTF. The CDR3 DNA follows: TGTGCCAGCAGCAGATATGCAGTGAACTCTGGGGCCAACGTCCTGACTTTC. The chain joins TRBV6-4 to TRBJ2-6; D is ambiguous. CDR3 length: 17 residues. Germline CDR1 reads MRHNA; CDR2 reads SNTAGT. The ends were cut back, 6 bases at V and 0 bases at J, with 15 bases in the middle.

This clone was picked up one time. Other DNA variants within this sample encode the same CDR3. The V call is TRBV6-5, the J call TRBJ2-7; D not resolved. The V gene lost 0 bases and the J gene lost 4 bases, with 7 bases spanning the gap. Looked up from germline, CDR1 is MNHEY and CDR2 is SVGAGI. The CDR3 loop spans 13 amino acids. The CDR3 DNA follows: TGTGCCAGCAGTTACTCGGTCGGTTACGAGCAGTACTTC. Translating gives CASSYSVGYEQYF.

This clone was seen just once. Within the sample, other DNA sequences also encode this same CDR3. DNA for the CDR3: TGTGCCAGCTCACCACCGAGCGGGAGGATCTACAATGAGCAGTTCTTC. Translated, it gives CASSPPSGRIYNEQFF. The chain employs TRBV18 and TRBJ2-1, with TRBD2 matching 9 bases. The CDR3 is 16 residues long. V was pared by 0 bases and J by 3 bases, with 3 bases of the junction left unmatched. Germline-derived CDR1 and CDR2 are KGHSH and LQKENI. The variable domain in full, with the rest retrieved from reference TRBV18 and TRBJ2-1, is NAGVMQNPRHLVRRRGQEARLRCSPMKGHSHVYWYRQLPEEGLKFMVYLQKENIIDESGMPKERFSAEFPKEGPSILRIQQVVRGDSAAYFCASSPPSGRIYNEQFFGPGTRLTVL.

The chain recombines TRBV28 with TRBJ2-1; D remains ambiguous. This CDR3 region has 15 residues. V lost 6 bases and J 0 bases, leaving 12 bases between the germline ends. CDR1 MDHEN and CDR2 SYDVKM come from the germline V gene. CDR3 sequence (DNA): TGTGCCAGCAGAAATTCACTGAGCTCCTACAATGAGCAGTTCTTC. It translates to CASRNSLSSYNEQFF.

The V and J genes are TRBV5-1 and TRBJ2-3, with TRBD1 identical over 8 bases. The CDR3 totals 16 residues. Per the germline V gene, CDR1 is SGHRS and CDR2 is YFSETQ. Unmatched junction bases numbered 9, after V lost 2 bases and J lost 4 bases. The CDR3 DNA is TGCGCCAGCAGCTTACGTCGGGCAGGGGGCCCAGATACGCAGTATTTT. This codes for CASSLRRAGGPDTQYF.

The chain links TRBV5-1 to TRBJ1-3, with unresolved D. In germline, CDR1 is SGHRS, CDR2 YFSETQ. V shed 4 bases and J shed 0 bases, with 11 bases lying between them. This CDR3 region has 15 residues. CDR3 region: CASSEGRHSGNTIYF. CDR3 in DNA: TGCGCCAGCAGCGAAGGACGTCACTCTGGAAACACCATATATTTT.